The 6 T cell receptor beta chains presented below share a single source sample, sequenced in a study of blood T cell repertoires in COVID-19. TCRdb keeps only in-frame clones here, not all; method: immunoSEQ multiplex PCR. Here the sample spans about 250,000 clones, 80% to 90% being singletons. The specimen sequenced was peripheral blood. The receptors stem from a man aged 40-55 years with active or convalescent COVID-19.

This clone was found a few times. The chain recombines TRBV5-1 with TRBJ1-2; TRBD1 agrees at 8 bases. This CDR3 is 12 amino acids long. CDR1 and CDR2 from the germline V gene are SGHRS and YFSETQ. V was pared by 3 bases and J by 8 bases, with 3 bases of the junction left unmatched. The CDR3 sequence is CASSSGQGGYTF. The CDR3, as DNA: TGCGCCAGCAGCTCAGGACAGGGCGGCTACACCTTC.

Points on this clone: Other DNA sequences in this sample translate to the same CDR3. DNA of the CDR3: TGTGCCAGCTCACCTCAGGGTAGGGAAGCTTTCTTT. This translates into CASSPQGREAFF. The chain links TRBV18 to TRBJ1-1, with D tentatively TRBD1 (5 bases). Between the trimmed V and J ends, which lost 3 bases and 8 bases, there was a span of 10 bases. The germline CDR1 and CDR2 sequences are KGHSH and LQKENI. CDR3 length: 12 residues.

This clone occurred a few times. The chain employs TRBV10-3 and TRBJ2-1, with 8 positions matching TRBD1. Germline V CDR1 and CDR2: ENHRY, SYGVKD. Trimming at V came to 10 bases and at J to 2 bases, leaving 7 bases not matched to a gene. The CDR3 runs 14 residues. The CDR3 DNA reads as TGTGCCACCCTACAGGGGGAAGCCTACAATGAGCAGTTCTTC. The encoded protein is CATLQGEAYNEQFF.

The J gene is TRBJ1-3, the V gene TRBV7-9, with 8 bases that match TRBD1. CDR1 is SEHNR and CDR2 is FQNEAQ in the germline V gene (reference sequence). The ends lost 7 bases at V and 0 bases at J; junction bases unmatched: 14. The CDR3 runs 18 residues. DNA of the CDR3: TGTGCCAGCAACACAGGGGGGAAGGAAGACTCCTCTGGAAACACCATATATTTT. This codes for CASNTGGKEDSSGNTIYF.

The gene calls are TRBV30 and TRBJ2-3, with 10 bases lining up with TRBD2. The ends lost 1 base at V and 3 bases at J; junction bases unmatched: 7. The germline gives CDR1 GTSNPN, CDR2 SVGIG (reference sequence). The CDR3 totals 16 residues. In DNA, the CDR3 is TGTGCCTGGAGTGCACTAGCGGGGAGTGGGACAGATACGCAGTATTTT. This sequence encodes CAWSALAGSGTDTQYF. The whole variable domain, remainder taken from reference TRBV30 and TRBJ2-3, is SQTIHQWPATLVQPVGSPLSLECTVEGTSNPNLYWYRQAAGRGLQLLFYSVGIGQISSEVPQNLSASRPQDRQFILSSKKLLLSDSGFYLCAWSALAGSGTDTQYFGPGTRLTVL.

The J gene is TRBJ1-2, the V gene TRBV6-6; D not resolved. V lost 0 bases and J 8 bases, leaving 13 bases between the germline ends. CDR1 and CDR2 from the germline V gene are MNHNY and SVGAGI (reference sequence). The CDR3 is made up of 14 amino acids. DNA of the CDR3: TGTGCCAGCAGTTACTCGATACGGGGAGCGGGCTACACCTTC. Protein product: CASSYSIRGAGYTF.